A selection of T cell receptor beta chains follows, all from one sample in a study of blood T cell repertoires in COVID-19. Clones were read by immunoSEQ multiplex PCR, and TCRdb kept only the in-frame ones, dropping some. The sample consists of about 130,000 clones, less than 90% of them appearing once. The sample taken for sequencing was peripheral blood. These receptors all come from a woman aged 25-40 years who had recovered from COVID-19. CDR3s include the opening cysteine and the closing phenylalanine or tryptophan. A D gene is named only where the DNA matches it firmly. Rows give clone size only sometimes, using once, few, many, or a class for an expanded clone.

j_call,clone_size,d_call,v_call,cdr3_aa,cdr3_nt
TRBJ2-7,NA,TRBD2,TRBV5-4,CASSHSGRAVYEQYF,TGTGCCAGCAGTCACAGCGGGAGGGCCGTCTACGAGCAGTACTTC
TRBJ2-2,NA,TRBD2,TRBV30,CAWDSSGGNTGELFF,TGTGCCTGGGATTCTAGCGGGGGCAACACCGGGGAGCTGTTTTTT
TRBJ1-5,NA,NA,TRBV30,CAWSAGTHSNQPQHF,TGTGCCTGGAGTGCGGGGACACATAGCAATCAGCCCCAGCATTTT
TRBJ1-1,NA,TRBD1,TRBV19,CASSKQGLGNTEAFF,TGTGCCAGTAGTAAACAGGGGTTGGGGAACACTGAAGCTTTCTTT
TRBJ2-1,NA,TRBD2,TRBV10-3,CAISQGTSGNEQFF,TGTGCCATTTCGCAAGGGACTAGCGGCAATGAGCAGTTCTTC
TRBJ2-1,once,NA,TRBV9,CASSSREKSYNEQFF,TGTGCCAGCAGCTCCCGGGAGAAATCCTACAATGAGCAGTTCTTC
TRBJ2-7,NA,NA,TRBV5-8,CASSLVGREYEQYF,TGTGCCAGCAGCTTGGTTGGCAGGGAATACGAGCAGTACTTC
TRBJ1-2,NA,TRBD1,TRBV30,CAWSKGDRATGGYTF,TGTGCCTGGAGTAAGGGGGACAGGGCGACCGGGGGCTACACCTTC
TRBJ1-2,few,TRBD1,TRBV24-1,CATSDATGGAGYTF,TGTGCCACCAGTGATGCCACAGGGGGCGCGGGCTACACCTTC
TRBJ1-5,NA,NA,TRBV6-1,CASSEASGGNQPQHF,TGTGCCAGCAGTGAAGCTTCCGGGGGCAATCAGCCCCAGCATTTT
TRBJ1-6,NA,NA,TRBV5-6,CASTSGVSNSPLHF,TGTGCCAGCACTTCAGGGGTATCGAATTCACCCCTCCACTTT
TRBJ1-2,NA,NA,TRBV27,CASRADTGSNYGYTF,TGTGCCAGCAGAGCTGACACGGGGTCTAACTATGGCTACACCTTC
TRBJ1-1,NA,NA,TRBV6-6,CASIRTRGIDTEAFF,TGTGCCAGCATAAGGACGCGGGGTATCGACACTGAAGCTTTCTTT
TRBJ2-1,NA,TRBD1,TRBV5-1,CASSLEGQVYNEQFF,TGCGCCAGCAGCTTGGAGGGACAGGTGTACAATGAGCAGTTCTTC
TRBJ1-6,NA,NA,TRBV6-5,CATREGPGNSPLHF,TGTGCCACCCGGGAGGGGCCGGGGAATTCACCCCTCCACTTT
TRBJ2-7,NA,NA,TRBV12-3/TRBV12-4,CASSFGTAYEQYF,TGTGCCAGCAGTTTCGGGACTGCCTACGAGCAGTACTTC
TRBJ1-1,NA,NA,TRBV7-9,CASSLIGETEAFF,TGTGCCAGCAGCTTAATTGGGGAGACTGAAGCTTTCTTT
TRBJ2-1,NA,TRBD2,TRBV27,CASSYSGSSYNEQFF,TGTGCCAGCAGTTATAGCGGGAGCTCCTACAATGAGCAGTTCTTC
TRBJ2-7,NA,TRBD2,TRBV19,CASSGRTSGGYEQYF,TGTGCCAGTAGTGGTCGGACTAGCGGGGGCTACGAGCAGTACTTC
TRBJ1-5,NA,NA,TRBV19,CASSPAPTESGNQPQHF,TGTGCCAGTAGTCCTGCCCCGACAGAGAGTGGCAATCAGCCCCAGCATTTT
TRBJ2-1,NA,TRBD2,TRBV5-5,CASSTGTSGNEQFF,TGTGCCAGCAGCACAGGGACTAGCGGGAATGAGCAGTTCTTC
TRBJ2-7,few,TRBD1,TRBV14,CASSLPGQGSYEQYF,TGTGCCAGCAGCCTCCCCGGACAGGGTAGTTACGAGCAGTACTTC
TRBJ1-2,NA,NA,TRBV19,CASSIDRSVGYTF,TGTGCCAGTAGTATAGATCGTAGTGTTGGCTACACCTTC
TRBJ1-2,NA,NA,TRBV5-4,CASSLGGGFNYGYTF,TGTGCCAGCAGCTTGGGTGGGGGCTTCAACTATGGCTACACCTTC
TRBJ1-1,NA,NA,TRBV6-5,CASRTTLRTQGEAFF,TGTGCCAGCAGAACAACACTGAGAACACAGGGTGAAGCTTTCTTT
TRBJ1-1,few,TRBD1,TRBV14,CASSPDRGREAFF,TGTGCCAGCAGCCCCGACAGGGGGCGTGAAGCTTTCTTT
TRBJ2-3,NA,NA,TRBV11-2,CASSLELNTDTQYF,TGTGCCAGCAGCTTAGAACTGAACACAGATACGCAGTATTTT
TRBJ2-3,NA,TRBD2,TRBV6-2/TRBV6-3,CASRPSGRYTDTQYF,TGTGCCAGCAGACCTAGCGGGAGATACACAGATACGCAGTATTTT
TRBJ2-7,NA,TRBD1,TRBV7-2,CASSLIWTGNYEQYF,TGTGCCAGCAGCTTAATATGGACAGGGAACTACGAGCAGTACTTC
TRBJ1-2,NA,TRBD1,TRBV29-1,CSAHSDRVGGYTF,TGCAGCGCGCATTCGGACAGGGTGGGTGGCTACACCTTC
TRBJ2-7,NA,TRBD2,TRBV7-6,CASSLETSESYEQYF,TGTGCCAGCAGCTTAGAGACTAGCGAGTCCTACGAGCAGTACTTC
TRBJ2-5,NA,TRBD1,TRBV5-4,CASSFRQGGGETQYF,TGTGCCAGCAGCTTCAGACAGGGGGGAGGAGAGACCCAGTACTTC
TRBJ1-1,NA,NA,TRBV6-2/TRBV6-3,CASSLRRASNTEAFF,TGTGCCAGCAGCCTCCGGAGGGCGTCGAACACTGAAGCTTTCTTT
TRBJ1-1,NA,NA,TRBV9,CASSGGQTEAFF,TGTGCCAGCAGCGGAGGACAGACTGAAGCTTTCTTT
TRBJ1-6,few,NA,TRBV6-5,CASRDRMNSPLHF,TGTGCCAGCAGAGACAGGATGAATTCACCCCTCCACTTT
TRBJ1-1,NA,NA,TRBV7-9,CASSLSSGDPNTEAFF,TGTGCCAGCAGCTTATCTTCAGGGGACCCGAACACTGAAGCTTTCTTT
TRBJ1-1,NA,NA,TRBV19,CASSSQAGLGNTEAFF,TGTGCCAGTAGTAGCCAGGCCGGCCTTGGGAACACTGAAGCTTTCTTT
TRBJ1-2,few,TRBD1,TRBV27,CASSLGGQPYGYTF,TGTGCCAGCAGTTTAGGGGGACAGCCCTATGGCTACACCTTC
TRBJ2-7,NA,TRBD2,TRBV27,CASSLGPSGRGYEQYF,TGTGCCAGCAGTTTAGGTCCTAGCGGGAGAGGCTACGAGCAGTACTTC
TRBJ2-3,NA,NA,TRBV2,CASRDYTDTQYF,TGTGCCAGCAGGGACTACACAGATACGCAGTATTTT
TRBJ2-7,NA,TRBD2,TRBV5-1,CASSSGGGSGATSYEQYF,TGCGCCAGCAGCTCGGGCGGCGGTAGCGGGGCAACCTCCTACGAGCAGTACTTC
TRBJ1-1,NA,NA,TRBV6-5,CASSYRMLLNTEAFF,TGTGCCAGCAGTTATAGAATGCTGTTGAACACTGAAGCTTTCTTT
TRBJ1-2,few,NA,TRBV2,CATPNGGNGYTF,TGTGCCACGCCGAATGGAGGGAACGGCTACACCTTC
TRBJ1-1,NA,NA,TRBV7-9,CASSPLAIEAFF,TGTGCCAGCAGCCCACTTGCGATTGAAGCTTTCTTT
TRBJ1-2,once,NA,TRBV6-5,CASSFRQDGGYTF,TGTGCCAGCAGTTTCCGACAGGATGGAGGCTACACCTTC
TRBJ1-6,once,TRBD1,TRBV27,CASSFRQGDGSPLHF,TGTGCCAGCAGTTTTAGACAGGGGGATGGATCACCCCTCCACTTT
TRBJ1-6,NA,TRBD1,TRBV19,CASSSRGTGGSPLHF,TGTGCCAGTAGTAGCCGAGGGACAGGGGGTTCACCCCTCCACTTT
TRBJ1-2,NA,TRBD1,TRBV6-5,CASSSPQGDYGYTF,TGTGCCAGCAGTTCCCCACAGGGGGACTATGGCTACACCTTC
TRBJ1-2,NA,NA,TRBV29-1,CSVERGSGGYTF,TGCAGCGTTGAACGGGGTTCAGGAGGCTACACCTTC
TRBJ1-2,NA,NA,TRBV5-5,CASSFGGGGYTF,TGTGCCAGCAGCTTCGGGGGAGGAGGCTACACCTTC
TRBJ1-1,NA,NA,TRBV3-1/TRBV3-2,CASSQGGGTEAFF,TGTGCCAGCAGCCAAGGGGGAGGGACTGAAGCTTTCTTT
TRBJ2-7,NA,TRBD1,TRBV5-8,CASSAGTGGSYEQYF,TGTGCCAGCAGCGCAGGGACAGGGGGCAGCTACGAGCAGTACTTC
TRBJ1-3,few,NA,TRBV2,CASSDPSSGNTIYF,TGTGCCAGCAGTGACCCCTCCTCTGGAAACACCATATATTTT
TRBJ1-4,NA,TRBD1,TRBV14,CASSPRTGMNRGLFF,TGTGCCAGCAGCCCACGGACAGGAATGAATAGAGGACTGTTTTTT
TRBJ2-1,NA,NA,TRBV3-1/TRBV3-2,CASSQDRWSYNEQFF,TGTGCCAGCAGCCAAGATAGATGGTCCTACAATGAGCAGTTCTTC
TRBJ1-2,NA,NA,TRBV6-1,CASSEPPGKNNYGYTF,TGTGCCAGCAGTGAACCCCCCGGGAAGAATAACTATGGCTACACCTTC
TRBJ2-3,NA,TRBD1,TRBV27,CASTSRGKLGDTQYF,TGTGCCAGCACCTCCAGGGGGAAATTGGGAGATACGCAGTATTTT